The subject of this entry is one T cell receptor beta chain. Germline-derived CDR1 and CDR2 are SEHNR and FQNEAQ (reference sequence). CDR3 length equals 15 residues. The V gene lost 3 bases and the J gene lost 4 bases, with 15 bases spanning the gap. This sample was included in a study of blood T cell repertoires in COVID-19. Data came from immunoSEQ multiplex PCR; TCRdb stores just in-frame clones and leaves some out. The data contain a few hundred thousand clones, 80% to 90% of them singletons. What was sequenced was PBMCs or T cells enriched from blood (not recorded which). J is TRBJ1-2 and V is TRBV7-9, with a weak D call TRBD1 (6 bases). This receptor was taken from a man aged 18 to 29 who had recovered from COVID-19. The CDR3, as DNA: TGTGCCAGCAGCTTTCACGGCACGGACAGCTATGGCTACACCTTC. Translating it yields CASSFHGTDSYGYTF.